This T cell receptor beta chain was sequenced for a study of T cell responses to AZD1222 COVID-19 vaccine. Study overall: Pooling of second doses given at about 4 or about 12 weeks was done.

Trimming stripped 6 bases from V and 0 bases from J, with 13 bases between. The CDR3 contains 14 residues. Germline-derived CDR1 and CDR2 are SQVTM and ANQGSEA. Produced via immunoSEQ multiplex PCR; TCRdb's table is partial and in-frame only. The data show roughly 150,000 clones, just over 90% seen once. The chain is built from TRBV29-1 and TRBJ2-3, with a possible D match to TRBD1 (5 bases). This sample comprised peripheral blood, obtained on day 0 of AZD1222 vaccination. This clonotype was obtained from an adult in good health. The CDR3 DNA reads as TGCAGCGTCGTCAGGGATGCTAGCACAGATACGCAGTATTTT. This sequence encodes CSVVRDASTDTQYF.